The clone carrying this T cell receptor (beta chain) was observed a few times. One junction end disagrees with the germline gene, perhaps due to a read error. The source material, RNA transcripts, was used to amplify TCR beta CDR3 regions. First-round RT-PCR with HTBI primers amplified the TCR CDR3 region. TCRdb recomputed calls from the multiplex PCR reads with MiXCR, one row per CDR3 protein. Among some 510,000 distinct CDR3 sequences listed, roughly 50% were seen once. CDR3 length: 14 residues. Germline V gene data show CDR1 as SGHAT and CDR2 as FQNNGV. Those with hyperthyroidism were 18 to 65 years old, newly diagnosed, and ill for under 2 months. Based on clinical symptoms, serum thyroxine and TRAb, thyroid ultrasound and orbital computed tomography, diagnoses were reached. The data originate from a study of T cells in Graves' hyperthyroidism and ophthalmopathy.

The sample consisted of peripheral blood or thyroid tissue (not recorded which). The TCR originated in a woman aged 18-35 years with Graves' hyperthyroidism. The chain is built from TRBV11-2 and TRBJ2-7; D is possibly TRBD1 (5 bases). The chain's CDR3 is CASSTYGASSEQYF. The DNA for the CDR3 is TGTGCCAGCAGCACTTATGGGGCCTCCTCCGAGCAGTACTTC.